The 10 T cell receptor beta chains below come from one sample, sequenced in a study of blood T cell repertoires in COVID-19. TCRdb's copy holds only in-frame clones and misses some; the assay was immunoSEQ multiplex PCR. The sample lists hundreds of thousands of clones; around 86% were seen once. Material: peripheral blood. These receptors were obtained from a man aged 65-85 years with acute or convalescent COVID-19.

This clone was detected only once. The chain recombines TRBV7-2 with TRBJ1-1; 8 bases are shared with TRBD1. The J segment lost 3 bases and the V segment lost 5 bases, leaving 5 bases of the junction unmatched. Germline assignment: CDR1 SGHTA and CDR2 FQGNSA. There are 14 residues in the CDR3. Here the CDR3 DNA reads TGTGCCAGCAGCATTTTACAGGGGGACACTGAAGCTTTCTTT. Amino acid sequence: CASSILQGDTEAFF.

CDR3 coding DNA: TGCGCCAGCAGCCTCGACAGGGGGGATGGCTACACCTTC. Translating it yields CASSLDRGDGYTF. The chain recombines TRBV10-2 with TRBJ1-2; 9 nucleotides match TRBD1. The CDR3 extends over 13 amino acids. The germline CDR1 and CDR2 sequences are WSHSY and SAAADI. V dropped 6 bases and J dropped 6; count of bases not matched to a gene: 5.

The J gene is TRBJ1-5, the V gene TRBV18; D perhaps matches TRBD1 (6 bases). V shed 4 bases and J shed 7 bases, with 23 bases lying between them. Germline loops: CDR1 KGHSH, CDR2 LQKENI. CDR3 length equals 17 residues. The CDR3 coding sequence is TGTGCCAGCTCACTTACCACTACCGGGACATCGGGGCAGCCCCAGCATTTT. It codes for CASSLTTTGTSGQPQHF.

The chain is built from TRBV27 and TRBJ2-1; 7 positions agree with TRBD2. This CDR3 contains 13 residues. After removal of 3 bases from V and 14 bases from J, the junction contained 10 bases not matched to a gene. In germline, CDR1 is MNHEY, CDR2 SMNVEV (reference sequence). The CDR3 region has the DNA TGTGCCAGCAGTTTTGGGGGAGCGGGACCAAAGTTCTTC. Its translation is CASSFGGAGPKFF.

The chain links TRBV12-3 or TRBV12-4 to TRBJ2-5; D is ambiguous. V lost 0 bases to trimming and J lost 6 bases, with 8 bases between them. The CDR3 spans 13 residues. The CDR3 protein is CASSLASPQTQYF. CDR3 DNA sequence: TGTGCCAGCAGTTTAGCTAGCCCGCAGACCCAGTACTTC.

The chain uses TRBV5-1 and TRBJ1-2; 7 bases fit TRBD1. CDR1 SGHRS and CDR2 YFSETQ come from the germline V gene. This CDR3 has 14 amino acids. Unmatched junction bases numbered 7, after V lost 4 bases and J lost 4 bases. The DNA of the CDR3 is TGCGCCAGCAGCCCGGGGACAGAAGGCTATGGCTACACCTTC. Protein sequence: CASSPGTEGYGYTF. The variable domain in full, with the rest retrieved from reference TRBV5-1 and TRBJ1-2, is KAGVTQTPRYLIKTRGQQVTLSCSPISGHRSVSWYQQTPGQGLQFLFEYFSETQRNKGNFPGRFSGRQFSNSRSEMNVSTLELGDSALYLCASSPGTEGYGYTFGSGTRLTVV.

V gene TRBV6-2 or TRBV6-3 combines with J gene TRBJ1-1; 7 bases line up with TRBD1. Trimming removed 5 bases from V and 1 base from J; junction bases left unmatched: 10. Germline CDR1 is MNHEY and CDR2 is SVGEGT. This CDR3 has 16 amino acids. CDR3 coding DNA: TGTGCCAGCAGTCGCCACTGGGGACAGCAGAACACTGAAGCTTTCTTT. Its protein product is CASSRHWGQQNTEAFF.

This chain joins TRBV29-1 and TRBJ1-1; D uncertain. CDR3 length: 14 residues. Trimming removed 5 bases at V and 0 bases at J, with 13 bases between. Germline CDR1 reads SQVTM; CDR2 reads ANQGSEA. As DNA, the CDR3 is TGCAGCGTTACCCCCGGAGGGATGAACACTGAAGCTTTCTTT. Translated: CSVTPGGMNTEAFF.

V is TRBV24-1 and J is TRBJ2-1, with 9 bases identical to TRBD2. The CDR3 extends over 16 amino acids. The V gene's germline CDR1 is KGHDR and CDR2 SFDVKD. V shed 5 bases, J shed 4 bases, and the junction held 8 bases outside the gene matches. The CDR3 DNA reads as TGTGCCACCAGTGGTTTAGCGGGGGCCGGTTACAATGAGCAGTTCTTC. Amino acids: CATSGLAGAGYNEQFF.

The gene calls are TRBV5-4 and TRBJ1-2; D ambiguous. Germline CDR1 and CDR2: SGHNT and YYREEE (reference sequence). Trimming stripped 1 base from V and 11 bases from J, with 12 bases between. The CDR3 totals 12 residues. CDR3 sequence: CASSLTEGRYTF. The CDR3 region has the DNA TGTGCCAGCAGCTTGACCGAGGGCCGATACACCTTC.